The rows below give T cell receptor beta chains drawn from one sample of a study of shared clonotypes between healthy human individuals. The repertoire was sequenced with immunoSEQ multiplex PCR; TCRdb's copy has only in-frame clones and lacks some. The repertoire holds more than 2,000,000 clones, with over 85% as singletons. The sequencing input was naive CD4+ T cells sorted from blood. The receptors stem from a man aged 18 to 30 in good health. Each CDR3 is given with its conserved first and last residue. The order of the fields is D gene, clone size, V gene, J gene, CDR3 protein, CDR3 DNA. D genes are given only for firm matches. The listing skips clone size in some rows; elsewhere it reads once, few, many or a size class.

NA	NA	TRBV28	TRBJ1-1	CASSEGTPNTEAFF	TGTGCCAGCAGTGAGGGGACACCGAACACTGAAGCTTTCTTT
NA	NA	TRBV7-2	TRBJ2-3	CASSPRPPDTQYF	TGTGCCAGCAGCCCTAGACCCCCCGATACGCAGTATTTT
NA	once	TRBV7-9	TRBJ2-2	CASSLLAGDPNTGELFF	TGTGCCAGCAGCTTATTGGCAGGGGACCCCAACACCGGGGAGCTGTTTTTT
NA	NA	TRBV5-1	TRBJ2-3	CASSPGLASTDTQYF	TGCGCCAGCAGCCCGGGGCTAGCGAGCACAGATACGCAGTATTTT
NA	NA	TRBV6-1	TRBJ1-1	CASRGGTWSEAFF	TGTGCCAGCAGGGGGGGGACGTGGTCTGAAGCTTTCTTT
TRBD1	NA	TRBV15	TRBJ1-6	CATSRGGTANSPLHF	TGTGCCACCAGCAGAGGGGGGACAGCGAATTCACCCCTCCACTTT
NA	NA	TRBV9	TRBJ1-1	CAPPGTEAFF	TGTGCCCCTCCAGGCACTGAAGCTTTCTTT
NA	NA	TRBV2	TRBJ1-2	CASSQGGRNYGYTF	TGTGCCAGCAGCCAAGGGGGTCGGAACTATGGCTACACCTTC
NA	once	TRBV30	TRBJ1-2	CAWTESEYGYTF	TGTGCCTGGACTGAGTCAGAGTATGGCTACACCTTC
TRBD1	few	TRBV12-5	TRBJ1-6	CASGLARQGPTNSPLHF	TGTGCTAGTGGTTTGGCCCGACAGGGCCCAACTAATTCACCCCTCCACTTT
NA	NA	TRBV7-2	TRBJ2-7	CASSSLSSSYEQYF	TGTGCCAGCAGCTCTTTGTCAAGCTCCTACGAGCAGTACTTC
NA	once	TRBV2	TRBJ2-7	CASSQGRDAYEQYF	TGTGCCAGCAGTCAGGGACGGGACGCCTACGAGCAGTACTTC
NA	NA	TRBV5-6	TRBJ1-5	CASSLRSNQPQHF	TGTGCCAGCAGCTTGAGAAGCAATCAGCCCCAGCATTTT
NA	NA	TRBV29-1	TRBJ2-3	CSVVWGNTDTQYF	TGCAGCGTTGTATGGGGGAACACAGATACGCAGTATTTT
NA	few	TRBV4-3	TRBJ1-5	CASSQSANQPQHF	TGCGCCAGCAGTCAATCGGCGAATCAGCCCCAGCATTTT
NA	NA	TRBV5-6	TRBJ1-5	CASSGAGQGNQPQHF	TGTGCCAGCAGCGGGGCGGGCCAGGGTAATCAGCCCCAGCATTTT
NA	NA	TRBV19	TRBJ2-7	CASSIGVGSSYEQYF	TGTGCCAGTAGTATAGGGGTTGGGAGCTCCTACGAGCAGTACTTC
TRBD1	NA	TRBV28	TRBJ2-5	CASSLRTGGKTQYF	TGTGCCAGCAGCCTCAGGACAGGGGGGAAGACCCAGTACTTC
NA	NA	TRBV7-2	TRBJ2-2	CASPVGSRYTGELFF	TGTGCCAGTCCAGTGGGTTCTCGGTACACCGGGGAGCTGTTTTTT
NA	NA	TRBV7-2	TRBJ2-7	CASSPHSGVMGEQYF	TGTGCCAGCAGCCCGCATTCTGGGGTAATGGGGGAGCAGTACTTC
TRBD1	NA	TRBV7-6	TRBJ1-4	CASSSGTGNEKLFF	TGTGCCAGCAGCTCGGGGACAGGGAATGAAAAACTGTTTTTT
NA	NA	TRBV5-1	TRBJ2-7	CASKMGDFVSYEQYF	TGCGCCAGCAAAATGGGGGACTTTGTGTCCTACGAGCAGTACTTC
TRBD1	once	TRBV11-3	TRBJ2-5	CASSRQGVGETQYF	TGTGCCAGCAGCAGACAGGGGGTCGGGGAGACCCAGTACTTC
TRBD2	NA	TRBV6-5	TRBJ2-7	CASSSSGGHVYEQYF	TGTGCCAGCAGTTCTAGCGGGGGTCACGTCTACGAGCAGTACTTC
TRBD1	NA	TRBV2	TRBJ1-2	CASRTDGQGPTNYGYTF	TGTGCCAGCAGGACCGATGGACAGGGGCCAACTAACTATGGCTACACCTTC
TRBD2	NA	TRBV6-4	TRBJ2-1	CASSLSGRNNEQFF	TGTGCCAGCAGCCTTAGCGGGAGGAACAATGAGCAGTTCTTC
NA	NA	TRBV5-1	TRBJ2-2	CASSRGPGTGELFF	TGCGCCAGCAGCCGGGGACCTGGCACCGGGGAGCTGTTTTTT
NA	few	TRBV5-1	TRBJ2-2	CASSLGDIPASGKFFTGELFF	TGCGCCAGCAGCTTGGGCGACATCCCGGCCTCGGGGAAGTTCTTCACCGGGGAGCTGTTTTTT
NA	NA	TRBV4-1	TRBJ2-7	CASSRNGTRDYEQYF	TGCGCCAGCAGCCGTAACGGGACGCGAGACTACGAGCAGTACTTC
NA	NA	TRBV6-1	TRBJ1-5	CASSEGTFSNQPQHF	TGTGCCAGCAGTGAAGGCACATTCTCCAATCAGCCCCAGCATTTT
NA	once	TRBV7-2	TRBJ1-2	CASSLTNYGYTF	TGTGCCAGCAGCTTAACAAACTATGGCTACACCTTC
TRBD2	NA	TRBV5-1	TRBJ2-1	CASSLLGLAGGRQSSYNEQFF	TGCGCCAGCAGCTTGTTGGGCCTAGCGGGAGGCCGCCAGAGCTCCTACAATGAGCAGTTCTTC
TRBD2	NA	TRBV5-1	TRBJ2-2	CASSLRTGGLGGGELFF	TGCGCCAGCAGCCTGCGAACCGGCGGACTAGGTGGCGGGGAGCTGTTTTTT
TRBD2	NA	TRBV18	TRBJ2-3	CASSPPLAGKEFTDTQYF	TGTGCCAGCTCACCACCCCTAGCGGGGAAGGAATTTACAGATACGCAGTATTTT
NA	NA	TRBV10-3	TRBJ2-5	CAISESKGGETQYF	TGTGCCATCAGTGAGTCTAAGGGTGGAGAGACCCAGTACTTC
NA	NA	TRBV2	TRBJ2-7	CATRAWPPNDSYEQYF	TGTGCCACCAGGGCGTGGCCCCCAAACGACTCCTACGAGCAGTACTTC
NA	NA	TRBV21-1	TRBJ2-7	CASKPTRVHEQYF	TGTGCCAGCAAGCCGACTAGGGTCCACGAGCAGTACTTC
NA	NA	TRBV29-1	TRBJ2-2	CSVRGLNTGELFF	TGCAGCGTTCGGGGGTTAAACACCGGGGAGCTGTTTTTT
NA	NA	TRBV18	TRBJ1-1	CASSPQPMNTEAFF	TGTGCCAGCTCACCCCAACCTATGAACACTGAAGCTTTCTTT
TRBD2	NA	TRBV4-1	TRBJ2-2	CASSRSSGGPGELFF	TGCGCCAGCAGCCGATCTAGCGGGGGACCCGGGGAGCTGTTTTTT
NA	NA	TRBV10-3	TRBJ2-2	CAISEDFNTGELFF	TGTGCCATCAGTGAGGACTTTAACACCGGGGAGCTGTTTTTT
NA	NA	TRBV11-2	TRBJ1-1	CASSQNLRAQNTEAFF	TGTGCCAGCAGCCAAAATCTCAGGGCGCAGAACACTGAAGCTTTCTTT
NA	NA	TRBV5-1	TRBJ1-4	CASSLEGSATNEKLFF	TGCGCCAGCAGCTTAGAGGGCTCGGCGACTAATGAAAAACTGTTTTTT
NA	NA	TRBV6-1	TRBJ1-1	CASRIGEDTEAFF	TGTGCCAGCAGAATCGGGGAGGACACTGAAGCTTTCTTT
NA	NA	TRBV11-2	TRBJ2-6	CASSAQQGSGANVLTF	TGTGCCAGCAGCGCACAACAGGGCTCTGGGGCCAACGTCCTGACTTTC
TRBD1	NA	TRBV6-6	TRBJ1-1	CASSYPGTGEAFF	TGTGCCAGCAGTTACCCCGGGACAGGAGAAGCTTTCTTT
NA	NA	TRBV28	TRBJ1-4	CASSGRDTLLATNEKLFF	TGTGCCAGCAGTGGTCGGGACACACTCCTTGCAACTAATGAAAAACTGTTTTTT
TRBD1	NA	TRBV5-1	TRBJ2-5	CASSLQGAPETQYF	TGCGCCAGCAGCTTACAGGGGGCGCCAGAGACCCAGTACTTC
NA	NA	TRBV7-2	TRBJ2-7	CASSLAVTYEQYF	TGTGCCAGCAGCTTAGCGGTTACCTACGAGCAGTACTTC
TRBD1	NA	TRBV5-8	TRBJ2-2	CASSVQTGKSAGELFF	TGTGCCAGCAGCGTTCAGACAGGGAAGAGCGCCGGGGAGCTGTTTTTT
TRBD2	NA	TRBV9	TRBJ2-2	CASKRGASGKIGELFF	TGTGCCAGCAAAAGAGGGGCTAGCGGGAAGATCGGGGAGCTGTTTTTT
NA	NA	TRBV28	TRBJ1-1	CASSGVIPTEAFF	TGTGCCAGCAGTGGGGTCATACCGACTGAAGCTTTCTTT
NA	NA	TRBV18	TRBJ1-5	CASSPENRVNQPQHF	TGTGCCAGCTCACCAGAGAACAGGGTTAATCAGCCCCAGCATTTT